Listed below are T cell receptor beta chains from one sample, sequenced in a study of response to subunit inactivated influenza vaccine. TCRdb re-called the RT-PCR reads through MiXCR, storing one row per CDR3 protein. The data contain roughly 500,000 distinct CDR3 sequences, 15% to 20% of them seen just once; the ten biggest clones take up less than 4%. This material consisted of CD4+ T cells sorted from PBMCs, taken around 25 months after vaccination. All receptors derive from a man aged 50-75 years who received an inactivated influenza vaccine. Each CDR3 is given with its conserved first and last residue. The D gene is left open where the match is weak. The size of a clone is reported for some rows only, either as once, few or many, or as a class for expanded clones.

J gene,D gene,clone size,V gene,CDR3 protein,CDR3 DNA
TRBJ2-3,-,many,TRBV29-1,CSVGRIGDTQYF,TGCAGCGTTGGTCGGATCGGAGATACGCAGTATTTT
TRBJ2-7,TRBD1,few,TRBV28,CASSQGQSYEQYF,TGTGCCAGCAGTCAGGGACAGTCCTACGAGCAGTACTTC
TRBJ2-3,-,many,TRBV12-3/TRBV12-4,CASSLRRTDTQYF,TGTGCCAGCAGTCTAAGACGGACAGATACGCAGTATTTT
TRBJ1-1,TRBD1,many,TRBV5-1,CASSLQGIMNTEAFF,TGCGCCAGCAGCTTACAGGGGATAATGAACACTGAAGCTTTCTTT
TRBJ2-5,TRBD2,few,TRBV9,CASSVGGSGRWQETQYF,TGTGCCAGCAGCGTAGGAGGTAGCGGGAGGTGGCAAGAGACCCAGTACTTC
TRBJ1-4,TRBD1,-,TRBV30,CAWSVRGTGANEKLFF,TGTGCCTGGAGTGTAAGAGGGACAGGGGCTAATGAAAAACTGTTTTTT
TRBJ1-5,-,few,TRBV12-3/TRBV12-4,CASRPGGSNQPQHF,TGTGCCAGCAGACCCGGAGGGAGCAATCAGCCCCAGCATTTT
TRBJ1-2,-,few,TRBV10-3,CAIKGGGNYGYTF,TGTGCCATCAAGGGAGGAGGGAACTATGGCTACACCTTC
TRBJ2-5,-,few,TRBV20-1,CSARDSVYGGVGETQYF,TGCAGTGCTAGAGATTCGGTCTACGGTGGGGTGGGAGAGACCCAGTACTTC
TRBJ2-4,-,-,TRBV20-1,CSAESGLPGNIQYF,TGCAGTGCGGAGTCGGGACTGCCGGGAAACATTCAGTACTTC
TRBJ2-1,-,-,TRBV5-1,CASSPSSVSSYNEQFF,TGCGCCAGCAGCCCCTCTAGCGTTAGCTCCTACAATGAGCAGTTCTTC
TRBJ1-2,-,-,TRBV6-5,CASSYSTRDGYGYTF,TGTGCCAGCAGTTACTCGACTAGGGACGGCTATGGCTACACCTTC
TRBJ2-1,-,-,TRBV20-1,CSAKGGAGEQFF,TGCAGTGCTAAGGGGGGAGCGGGTGAGCAGTTCTTC
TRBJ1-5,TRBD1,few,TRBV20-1,CSASGTASGNQPQHF,TGCAGTGCTAGCGGGACAGCGTCTGGCAATCAGCCCCAGCATTTT
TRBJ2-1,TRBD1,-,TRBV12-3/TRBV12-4,CASRRSGGSYNEQFF,TGTGCCAGCAGGCGGTCAGGGGGCTCCTACAATGAGCAGTTCTTC
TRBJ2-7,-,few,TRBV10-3,CAISDVLRGHEQYF,TGTGCCATCAGTGACGTTCTCAGGGGTCACGAGCAGTACTTC
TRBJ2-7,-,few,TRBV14,CASSPLSGTVYEQYF,TGTGCCAGCAGCCCCCTATCGGGGACTGTCTACGAGCAGTACTTC
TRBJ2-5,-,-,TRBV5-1,CASSLGEPQETQYF,TGCGCCAGCAGCTTGGGGGAACCTCAAGAGACCCAGTACTTC
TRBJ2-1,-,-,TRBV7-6,CASSLAQTVLYNEQFF,TGTGCCAGCAGCTTAGCGCAAACGGTCCTCTACAATGAGCAGTTCTTC
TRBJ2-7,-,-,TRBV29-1,CSVEDLHYEQYF,TGCAGCGTTGAAGATCTTCACTACGAGCAGTACTTC
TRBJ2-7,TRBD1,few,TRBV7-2,CASSSPGQSNYEQYF,TGTGCCAGCAGCTCCCCGGGACAGAGTAACTACGAGCAGTACTTC
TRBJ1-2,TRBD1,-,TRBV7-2,CASSLVKGADGYTF,TGTGCCAGCAGCTTAGTAAAGGGGGCTGATGGCTACACCTTC
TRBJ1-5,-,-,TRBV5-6,CASSSFGRSTGPQHF,TGTGCCAGCAGCTCCTTCGGACGGAGTACAGGGCCCCAGCATTTT
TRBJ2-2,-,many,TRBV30,CARRYTGELFF,TGTGCCCGAAGGTACACCGGGGAGCTGTTTTTT
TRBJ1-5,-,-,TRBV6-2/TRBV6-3,CASSYGQLINQPQHF,TGTGCCAGCAGTTACGGACAGCTTATCAATCAGCCCCAGCATTTT
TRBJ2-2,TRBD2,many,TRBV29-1,CSVGLAAPNTGELFF,TGCAGCGTTGGACTAGCGGCACCGAACACCGGGGAGCTGTTTTTT
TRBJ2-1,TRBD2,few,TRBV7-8,CASSQSGSSYNEQFF,TGTGCCAGCAGTCAAAGCGGGAGCTCCTACAATGAGCAGTTCTTC
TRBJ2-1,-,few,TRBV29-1,CSVARLADNEQFF,TGCAGCGTTGCAAGGCTTGCCGACAATGAGCAGTTCTTC
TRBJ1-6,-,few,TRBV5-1,CASSPEGRDSPLHF,TGCGCCAGCAGCCCGGAAGGGAGGGATTCACCCCTCCACTTT
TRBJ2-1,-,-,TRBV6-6,CASSYSGGEQFF,TGTGCCAGCAGTTACTCAGGTGGTGAGCAGTTCTTC
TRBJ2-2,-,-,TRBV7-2,CASSLDYLGELFF,TGTGCCAGCAGCTTAGACTACCTCGGGGAGCTGTTTTTT